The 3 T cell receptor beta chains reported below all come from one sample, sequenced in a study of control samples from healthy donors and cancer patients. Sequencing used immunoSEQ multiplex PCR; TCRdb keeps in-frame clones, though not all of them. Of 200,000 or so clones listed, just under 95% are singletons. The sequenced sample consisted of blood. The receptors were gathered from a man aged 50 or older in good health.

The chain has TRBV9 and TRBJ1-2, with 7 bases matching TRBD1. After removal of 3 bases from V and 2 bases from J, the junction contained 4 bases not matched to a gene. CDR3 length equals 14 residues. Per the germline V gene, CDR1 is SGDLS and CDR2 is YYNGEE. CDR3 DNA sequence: TGTGCCAGCAGCGCCAAGACAGGGAACTATGGCTACACCTTC. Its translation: CASSAKTGNYGYTF.

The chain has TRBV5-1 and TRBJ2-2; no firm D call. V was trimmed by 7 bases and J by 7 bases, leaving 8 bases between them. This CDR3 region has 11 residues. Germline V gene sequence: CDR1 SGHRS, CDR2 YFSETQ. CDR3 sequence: CASEEGGELFF. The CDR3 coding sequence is TGCGCCAGCGAAGAAGGCGGGGAGCTGTTTTTT. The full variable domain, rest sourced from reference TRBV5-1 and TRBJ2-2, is KAGVTQTPRYLIKTRGQQVTLSCSPISGHRSVSWYQQTPGQGLQFLFEYFSETQRNKGNFPGRFSGRQFSNSRSEMNVSTLELGDSALYLCASEEGGELFFGEGSRLTVL.

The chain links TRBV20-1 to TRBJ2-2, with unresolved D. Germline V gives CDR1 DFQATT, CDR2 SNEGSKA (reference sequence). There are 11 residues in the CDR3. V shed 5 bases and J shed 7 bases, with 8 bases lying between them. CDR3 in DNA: TGCAGTGCTTTTAACGGCGGGGAGCTGTTTTTT. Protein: CSAFNGGELFF.